Below, 24 T cell receptor beta chains from the same sample are listed, as sequenced in a study of T cell repertoires in cytomegalovirus infection. Each CDR3 protein is one row after TCRdb ran MiXCR on the reads. The sample contains about 600,000 distinct CDR3 sequences, roughly 24% of which appear only once. The sequenced material came from CD8+ T cells from PBMCs. These receptors were collected from a human donor in good health (CMV status not recorded). Some clones in this sample may be carry-over from other donors' samples.

This clonotype was seen more than once but under ten times. This sequence joins TRBV6-2 or TRBV6-3 and TRBJ1-1; 9 nucleotides match TRBD1. Germline lookup yields CDR1 MNHEY and CDR2 SVGEGT. CDR3 length: 13 residues. V lost 6 bases, J lost 4 bases, and 3 bases stayed unmatched. In nucleotides, the CDR3 is TGTGCCAGCAGGGGACAGGGACGCACTGAAGCTTTCTTT. Protein: CASRGQGRTEAFF.

This clonotype was seen at least ten times. This chain links TRBV7-2 with TRBJ2-1, with D uncertain. This CDR3 spans 11 amino acids. Trimming shortened V by 5 bases and J by 7 bases, and 6 bases separated the two germline ends. Germline loops: CDR1 SGHTA, CDR2 FQGNSA. The CDR3 protein is CASSPQNEQFF. The CDR3, as DNA: TGTGCCAGCAGCCCCCAGAATGAGCAGTTCTTC.

The table lists this clonotype with a few counts. The chain recombines TRBV27 with TRBJ1-1, with D perhaps matching TRBD1 (6 bases). CDR1 is MNHEY, CDR2 SMNVEV, per germline (reference sequence). Trimming left V 5 bases short and J 7 bases short, with 11 bases between. The CDR3 has 12 amino acids. The CDR3 DNA sequence: TGTGCCAGCAGTGGAGCAGGGGATGAAGCTTTCTTT. This encodes CASSGAGDEAFF.

This clonotype was seen repeatedly, ten times or more. J is TRBJ2-7 and V is TRBV6-2 or TRBV6-3, with TRBD2 matching over 10 bases. Germline V lookup: CDR1 MNHEY, CDR2 SVGEGT. The ends lost 0 bases at V and 4 bases at J; junction bases unmatched: 9. The CDR3 has 17 amino acids. CDR3 bases: TGTGCCAGCAGTTACTCTCCTAGCGGGGGATTCCTTTACGAGCAGTACGTC. Protein: CASSYSPSGGFLYEQYV.

This clonotype was seen a few times. CDR3 amino acids: CSVELSSGPGGTQYF. CDR3 in DNA: TGCAGCGTTGAATTGTCTAGCGGGCCCGGGGGTACGCAGTATTTT. The chain joins TRBV29-1 to TRBJ2-3; 8 positions match TRBD2. The CDR3 totals 15 residues. Germline V gene data show CDR1 as SQVTM and CDR2 as ANQGSEA. The trim removed 2 bases at V and 8 bases at J, leaving 12 bases unmatched.

The V call is TRBV20-1, the J call TRBJ1-1; D is possibly TRBD1 (5 bases). Germline V gives CDR1 DFQATT, CDR2 SNEGSKA (reference sequence). This CDR3 is 14 amino acids long. The DNA of the CDR3 is TGCATCCCCTGGGAGGGGCAGGGATATACTGAAGCTTTCTTT. It encodes CIPWEGQGYTEAFF.

This clonotype was detected only a few times. The chain recombines TRBV10-3 with TRBJ2-7; D is undetermined. Germline CDR1 reads ENHRY; CDR2 reads SYGVKD. Trimming took off 0 bases at V and 8 bases at J, with 20 bases between the two ends. This CDR3 has 16 amino acids. The CDR3 DNA follows: TGTGCCATCAGTGAGTCGAGACATCCCGAAAATCTTCAGCAGTACGTC. Translated, it gives CAISESRHPENLQQYV.

The rearrangement uses TRBV11-2 and TRBJ1-3; 12 nucleotides agree with TRBD1. V lost 5 bases and J lost 6; bases outside the gene matches: 8. The germline V gene encodes CDR1 SGHAT and CDR2 FQNNGV. The CDR3 covers 16 residues. The CDR3 here is CASSGGTGGSPNTIYF. The CDR3 DNA reads as TGTGCCAGCAGCGGCGGGACAGGGGGCTCCCCAAACACCATATATTTT.

The V gene is TRBV12-3 or TRBV12-4, the J gene TRBJ2-7; 9 bases align to TRBD2. The CDR3 is 16 residues long. With 5 bases clipped from V and 1 base from J, the junction kept 9 bases outside the gene matches. The CDR3 DNA is TGTGCCAGCAGTCCTGTTAGCGGGGGCGCTTCCTACGAGCAGTACTTC. Its protein is CASSPVSGGASYEQYF.

Many counts were recorded for this clonotype. This rearrangement joins TRBV7-2 to TRBJ2-2; TRBD2 agrees at 14 bases. Germline values: CDR1 SGHTA, CDR2 FQGNSA. CDR3 size: 20 residues. The V segment lost 4 bases and the J segment 0 bases; nucleotides outside the gene matches: 10. The DNA of the CDR3 is TGTGCCAGCAGCTATCCTGAAGGGACTAGCGGGGGATCGAACACCGGGGAGCTGTTTTTT. Amino acid sequence: CASSYPEGTSGGSNTGELFF.

This clonotype came up a few times. The CDR3 coding sequence is TGTGCCAGCAGCGGAAAGCCCGACAGGGTTGGCTACACCTTC. Translation: CASSGKPDRVGYTF. The rearrangement uses TRBV9 and TRBJ1-2; TRBD1 aligns across 7 bases. CDR3 length equals 14 residues. Germline trimming cut 3 bases from V and 7 bases from J; bases unmatched to any gene: 9. Germline V gene sequence: CDR1 SGDLS, CDR2 YYNGEE.

V usage is TRBV7-9 and J usage is TRBJ2-3, with D perhaps matching TRBD1 or TRBD2 (5 bases each). Trimming pared 5 bases from V and 2 bases from J, leaving 20 bases between. The CDR3 loop spans 17 amino acids. Germline V lookup: CDR1 SEHNR, CDR2 FQNEAQ (reference sequence). As DNA, the CDR3 is TGTGCCAGCAGCACGGGGCCGATAGGAATGTACACAGATACGCAGTATTTT. This sequence encodes CASSTGPIGMYTDTQYF. The full variable domain, its missing parts supplied by reference TRBV7-9 and TRBJ2-3, is DTGVSQNPRHKITKRGQNVTFRCDPISEHNRLYWYRQTLGQGPEFLTYFQNEAQLEKSRLLSDRFSAERPKGSFSTLEIQRTEQGDSAMYLCASSTGPIGMYTDTQYFGPGTRLTVL.

The rearrangement joins TRBV20-1 to TRBJ2-3; D gene unclear. V was trimmed by 3 bases and J by 7 bases, leaving 17 bases between them. Per germline, CDR1 DFQATT and CDR2 SNEGSKA (reference sequence). The CDR3 has 14 amino acids. For the CDR3, the DNA is TGCAGTGCTAGTTTAATCCCGGACCAGTATACGCAGTATTTT. It is translated as CSASLIPDQYTQYF.

The chain couples TRBV20-1 to TRBJ2-2; D gene uncertain. In germline, CDR1 is DFQATT, CDR2 SNEGSKA (reference sequence). The CDR3 consists of 11 residues. V was cut by 5 bases and J by 6 bases, with 7 bases left in between. The CDR3 sequence: CSAFQAGELFF. DNA of the CDR3: TGCAGTGCTTTCCAGGCCGGGGAGCTGTTTTTT.

This clonotype was found many times. In DNA form, the CDR3 reads TGTGCCAGCAGCTCCGGGACGTCGAATTCACCCCTCCACTTT. Its protein product is CASSSGTSNSPLHF. The chain couples TRBV7-3 to TRBJ1-6; tentatively, D is TRBD1 (5 bases). Trimming cost V 4 bases and J 7 bases, with 11 bases left between them. The CDR3 is 14 residues long. Per the germline V gene, CDR1 is SGHTA and CDR2 is FQGTGA.

This clonotype has a handful of counts. The chain combines TRBV10-3 with TRBJ2-5; D uncertain. Germline assignment: CDR1 ENHRY and CDR2 SYGVKD. The CDR3 extends over 15 amino acids. Trimming cost V 10 bases and J 1 base, with 19 bases left between them. The CDR3 DNA reads as TGTGCCACCCGCGCTGGCCTTAGTATCCAAGAGACCCAGTACTTC. Translated: CATRAGLSIQETQYF.

This clonotype was seen only a few times. The chain combines TRBV29-1 with TRBJ2-3, with D tentatively TRBD1 (5 bases). V lost 4 bases to trimming and J lost 1 base, with 15 bases between them. The CDR3 loop spans 15 amino acids. The germline CDR1 and CDR2 sequences are SQVTM and ANQGSEA. The CDR3 coding sequence is TGCAGCGTTGTGGGGCAGCGACCCGGCACAGATACGCAGTATTTT. It encodes CSVVGQRPGTDTQYF.

This clonotype was observed at least ten times. The chain combines TRBV6-6 with TRBJ2-7; D possibly corresponds to TRBD2 (6 bases). This CDR3 is built from 18 residues. Trimming shortened V by 4 bases and J by 3 bases, and 25 bases separated the two germline ends. Germline loops: CDR1 MNHNY, CDR2 SVGAGI (reference sequence). CDR3 loop: CASSSAGGQPMSRYEQYV. The CDR3 nucleotides read TGTGCCAGCAGTTCGGCCGGAGGGCAGCCTATGAGCCGCTACGAGCAGTACGTC.

Notes on this clonotype: Possible read error: a much larger clone is one base away. This chain links TRBV7-6 with TRBJ2-5; D is uncertain. Germline values: CDR1 SGHVS, CDR2 FNYEAQ. This CDR3 has 15 amino acids. The V gene lost 1 base and the J gene lost 5 bases, with 14 bases spanning the gap. As DNA, the CDR3 is TGTGCCAGCAGCTTAGACCAGAACTCCCATGAGACCCAGTACTTC. Residues: CASSLDQNSHETQYF.

The chain joins TRBV29-1 to TRBJ2-1, with 7 positions matching TRBD2. The CDR3 has 17 residues. In germline, CDR1 is SQVTM, CDR2 ANQGSEA. V gave up 4 bases and J gave up 4 bases; unmatched junction bases: 16. Here the CDR3 DNA reads TGCAGCGTTGTAGGGGATGAAGGGAGGGGCAAGTACAATGAGCAGTTCTTC. Protein sequence: CSVVGDEGRGKYNEQFF.

The chain has TRBV19 and TRBJ1-6; no firm D call. The germline V gene encodes CDR1 LNHDA and CDR2 SQIVND (reference sequence). This CDR3 is built from 12 residues. V was clipped by 10 bases and J by 11 bases, with 15 bases between them. The CDR3 DNA sequence: TGTGCCACCCAAGCGGGGTTTGCACCCCTCCACTTT. This sequence encodes CATQAGFAPLHF.

A few counts support this clonotype. This chain links TRBV20-1 with TRBJ1-2; TRBD1 matches at 7 bases. The V gene's germline CDR1 is DFQATT and CDR2 SNEGSKA (reference sequence). The V segment lost 0 bases and the J segment 2 bases; nucleotides outside the gene matches: 0. The CDR3 sequence is 13 residues long. The CDR3 is CSARETGNYGYTF. The DNA for the CDR3 is TGCAGTGCTAGAGAGACAGGGAACTATGGCTACACCTTC.

This clonotype has just a few counts. This chain joins TRBV19 and TRBJ2-5; 9 positions match TRBD1. The CDR3 is 15 amino acids. Trimming at V came to 8 bases and at J to 3 bases, leaving 10 bases not matched to a gene. Germline V gene lookup returns CDR1 LNHDA and CDR2 SQIVND (reference sequence). The CDR3 region is CASSLAWDREETQYF. For the CDR3, the DNA is TGTGCCAGTTCTTTGGCGTGGGACAGGGAAGAGACCCAGTACTTC.

Remarks on this clonotype: Likely a read error: the CDR3 ends without its conserved phenylalanine or tryptophan. The CDR3 DNA follows: TGTGCCAGCAGCCCAATGGGAGGGGATTATAATGAGCAGTTCTCC. It yields the protein CASSPMGGDYNEQFS. This chain links TRBV11-2 with TRBJ2-1; TRBD2 matches 7 bases. Germline V gives CDR1 SGHAT, CDR2 FQNNGV. With 5 bases clipped from V and 7 bases from J, the junction kept 11 bases outside the gene matches. The CDR3 runs 15 residues.